What follows describes a single T cell receptor (beta chain). The data belong to a study of technical replicates of blood from several donors. Assay used: immunoSEQ multiplex PCR; TCRdb lists only in-frame clones, some missing. The sample contains around 100,000 clones, under 96% of which appear only once. CDR1 and CDR2 (germline): MDHEN, SYDVKM. This CDR3 has 15 amino acids. The germline V and J ends were trimmed by 5 bases and 4 bases, with 14 bases remaining between them. This receptor was obtained from a human donor in good health. Sequencing was done on a sample of T cells isolated from PBMCs. The chain carries TRBV28 and TRBJ2-2, with unresolved D. CDR3 bases: TGTGCCAGCAGTACCCAAAAGCTCCTCACCGGGGAGCTGTTTTTT. It translates to CASSTQKLLTGELFF.